The rows below give T cell receptor beta chains drawn from one sample of a study of cytomegalovirus exposure and HLA in healthy donors. The protocol was immunoSEQ multiplex PCR, while the TCRdb copy is restricted to in-frame clones and leaves out a portion. The table lists over 100,000 clones, approximately 88% of them singletons. The source material was PBMCs. Every receptor here comes from a woman in her late teens or twenties in good health and CMV-seropositive. CDR3s include the opening cysteine and the closing phenylalanine or tryptophan. A D gene is named only where the DNA matches it firmly. Clone size appears in some rows only: once, few, many, or a class for an expanded clone.

j_call	clone_size	v_call	cdr3_length	d_call	cdr3_aa	cdr3_nt
TRBJ2-4	NA	TRBV6-1	16	TRBD1	CASSARDRLAKNIQYF	TGTGCCAGCAGTGCAAGGGACAGATTAGCCAAAAACATTCAGTACTTC
TRBJ2-7	NA	TRBV19	15	TRBD1	CASSSYQGARYEQYF	TGTGCCAGTAGTTCCTACCAGGGGGCTCGGTACGAGCAGTACTTC
TRBJ1-3	NA	TRBV13	12	NA	CASSLGGNTIYF	TGTGCCAGCAGCTTAGGCGGGAACACCATATATTTT
TRBJ2-7	NA	TRBV7-2	14	NA	CASSPGVSFYEQYF	TGTGCCAGCAGCCCCGGAGTCAGTTTCTACGAGCAGTACTTC
TRBJ1-1	NA	TRBV4-2	11	NA	CASSSGGEAFF	TGTGCCAGCAGCTCGGGGGGTGAAGCTTTCTTT
TRBJ2-6	NA	TRBV6-4	17	TRBD1	CASSLGQGSAGANVLTF	TGTGCCAGCAGTTTGGGACAGGGAAGCGCTGGGGCCAACGTCCTGACTTTC
TRBJ2-2	NA	TRBV5-1	16	NA	CASSPNGTRNTGELFF	TGCGCCAGCAGCCCCAACGGGACACGGAACACCGGGGAGCTGTTTTTT
TRBJ2-1	NA	TRBV7-3	15	TRBD1	CASSLSGQGAGEQFF	TGTGCCAGCAGCTTATCGGGACAGGGGGCCGGTGAGCAGTTCTTC
TRBJ2-3	NA	TRBV5-4	18	TRBD2	CASSSTLEASGGTDTQYF	TGTGCCAGCAGCTCAACCTTAGAGGCTAGCGGGGGCACAGATACGCAGTATTTT
TRBJ2-1	NA	TRBV2	12	NA	CATSPTADEQFF	TGTGCCACCTCTCCGACAGCCGATGAGCAGTTCTTC
TRBJ1-4	few	TRBV6-6	15	TRBD1	CASTLSTGGQEKLFF	TGTGCCAGCACCCTATCGACAGGGGGCCAAGAAAAACTGTTTTTT
TRBJ2-1	NA	TRBV9	13	TRBD2	CASSAIPGGEQFF	TGTGCCAGCAGCGCCATCCCGGGGGGTGAGCAGTTCTTC
TRBJ2-1	NA	TRBV9	14	TRBD2	CASSVVSGRGEQFF	TGTGCCAGCAGCGTAGTGAGCGGGAGAGGTGAGCAGTTCTTC
TRBJ1-6	few	TRBV2	17	TRBD1	CASSPGGQGVANSPLHF	TGTGCCAGCAGCCCGGGGGGACAGGGGGTGGCCAATTCACCCCTCCACTTT
TRBJ1-2	NA	TRBV2	13	NA	CASTEGPAYGYTF	TGTGCCAGCACGGAGGGACCGGCCTATGGCTACACCTTC
TRBJ1-2	once	TRBV7-2	12	NA	CASSLRNYGYTF	TGTGCCAGCAGCTTGAGAAACTATGGCTACACCTTC
TRBJ2-5	NA	TRBV30	15	NA	CAWSVGTDSQETQYF	TGTGCCTGGAGTGTGGGAACCGACAGTCAAGAGACCCAGTACTTC
TRBJ2-2	once	TRBV2	17	TRBD2	CATNAGTSGPNTGELFF	TGTGCCACAAACGCCGGGACTAGCGGGCCGAACACCGGGGAGCTGTTTTTT
TRBJ2-4	few	TRBV19	12	NA	CASSIGGRDQDF	TGTGCCAGTAGTATAGGAGGCCGGGATCAGGACTTC
TRBJ1-2	NA	TRBV27	15	NA	CASSSRVPSDYGYTF	TGTGCCAGCAGTTCACGGGTACCCAGCGACTATGGCTACACCTTC
TRBJ1-1	NA	TRBV7-9	13	NA	CASSFSEADEAFF	TGTGCCAGCAGCTTCTCGGAAGCGGATGAAGCTTTCTTT
TRBJ1-1	NA	TRBV18	14	TRBD1	CASSPQGESTEAFF	TGTGCCAGCTCACCCCAGGGGGAGAGCACTGAAGCTTTCTTT
TRBJ1-2	NA	TRBV10-3	15	TRBD1	CAISGRDRVNYGYTF	TGTGCCATCAGTGGCCGGGACAGGGTAAACTATGGCTACACCTTC
TRBJ2-3	NA	TRBV5-1	15	TRBD1	CASSFHGQGTDTQYF	TGCGCCAGCAGCTTCCACGGACAGGGCACAGATACGCAGTATTTT
TRBJ2-7	NA	TRBV6-5	14	TRBD1	CASSPSGTGAEQYF	TGTGCCAGCAGCCCCTCCGGGACAGGGGCCGAGCAGTACTTC
TRBJ2-6	NA	TRBV11-3	15	TRBD1	CASSSQGAGANVLTF	TGTGCCAGCAGCTCCCAGGGGGCTGGGGCCAACGTCCTGACTTTC
TRBJ1-2	NA	TRBV5-5	15	TRBD1	CASSLRDRLNYGYTF	TGTGCCAGCAGCCTACGGGACAGGCTAAACTATGGCTACACCTTC
TRBJ1-1	NA	TRBV7-9	12	TRBD1	CAGAGGNTEAFF	TGTGCCGGAGCAGGGGGAAATACTGAAGCTTTCTTT
TRBJ1-2	NA	TRBV11-2	15	TRBD1	CASSPQGQGAFNYTF	TGTGCCAGCAGCCCACAGGGACAGGGGGCGTTTAACTACACCTTC
TRBJ1-1	NA	TRBV30	14	TRBD1	CAWSSTGGYTEAFF	TGTGCCTGGTCTTCGACAGGGGGCTACACTGAAGCTTTCTTT
TRBJ2-3	NA	TRBV30	12	NA	CAWTSPTDTQYF	TGTGCCTGGACCTCTCCCACAGATACGCAGTATTTT
TRBJ2-5	NA	TRBV6-6	13	NA	CASSYWSGETQYF	TGTGCCAGCAGTTACTGGTCGGGAGAGACCCAGTACTTC
TRBJ1-6	few	TRBV10-1	12	NA	CASSETQTPLHF	TGCGCCAGCAGTGAAACGCAGACACCCCTCCACTTT
TRBJ2-5	NA	TRBV11-3	15	NA	CASSSRGRTQETQYF	TGTGCCAGCAGCTCCAGGGGGAGGACCCAAGAGACCCAGTACTTC
TRBJ1-2	NA	TRBV30	13	TRBD1	CAWGRQGNYGYTF	TGTGCCTGGGGTCGACAGGGTAACTATGGCTACACCTTC
TRBJ1-1	NA	TRBV9	16	NA	CASSVAHAGLNTEAFF	TGTGCCAGCAGCGTAGCTCACGCAGGGCTGAACACTGAAGCTTTCTTT
TRBJ2-1	NA	TRBV2	12	NA	CASSALTGEQFF	TGTGCCAGCAGTGCGCTAACGGGTGAGCAGTTCTTC
TRBJ2-7	once	TRBV7-9	16	TRBD2	CASTSLTSGSYHEQYF	TGTGCCAGCACCTCGTTGACTAGCGGGAGCTATCACGAGCAGTACTTC
TRBJ2-7	NA	TRBV5-4	15	TRBD2	CASSRLAGSTYEQYF	TGTGCCAGCAGCCGACTAGCGGGCAGCACCTACGAGCAGTACTTC
TRBJ2-3	once	TRBV9	15	TRBD2	CASSRTSGRTDTQYF	TGTGCCAGCAGTCGGACTAGCGGGAGGACTGATACGCAGTATTTT
TRBJ1-1	NA	TRBV5-6	13	NA	CASSLGRNTEAFF	TGTGCCAGCAGCTTGGGGAGGAACACTGAAGCTTTCTTT
TRBJ1-5	NA	TRBV13	14	TRBD1	CASSLGTGTQPQHF	TGTGCCAGCAGCTTAGGGACAGGGACTCAGCCCCAGCATTTT
TRBJ2-7	once	TRBV19	14	TRBD1	CASSSGTGAYEQYF	TGTGCCAGTAGTTCCGGGACAGGGGCCTACGAGCAGTACTTC
TRBJ2-7	NA	TRBV18	16	TRBD2	CASSPYSGTTYYEQYF	TGTGCCAGCTCGCCATACTCCGGGACTACCTACTACGAGCAGTACTTC
TRBJ2-5	NA	TRBV9	17	TRBD2	CASSVSAGGPQGETQYF	TGTGCCAGCAGCGTTTCGGCGGGGGGCCCCCAAGGGGAGACCCAGTACTTC
TRBJ1-2	NA	TRBV6-1	18	NA	CASSEAPPGQGLSYGYTF	TGTGCCAGCAGTGAAGCTCCCCCCGGCCAGGGTTTGTCCTATGGCTACACCTTC
TRBJ1-2	NA	TRBV28	12	NA	CASSQGLGGYTF	TGTGCCAGCAGTCAGGGGCTGGGAGGCTACACCTTC
TRBJ1-2	once	TRBV19	19	TRBD1	CASSRISKGASGGNYGYTF	TGTGCCAGTAGTAGAATTTCGAAGGGGGCGTCAGGAGGGAACTATGGCTACACCTTC
TRBJ2-2	NA	TRBV4-1	14	NA	CASSQIGEAGELFF	TGCGCCAGCAGCCAAATAGGGGAGGCCGGGGAGCTGTTTTTT
TRBJ1-2	NA	TRBV6-5	15	NA	CASSGEGLSAGGYTF	TGTGCCAGCAGCGGGGAGGGGTTATCGGCCGGTGGCTACACCTTC
TRBJ2-3	NA	TRBV2	13	NA	CAGLVARTDTQYF	TGTGCCGGACTTGTAGCTCGCACAGATACGCAGTATTTT
TRBJ1-2	NA	TRBV2	13	NA	CASSVGDIYGYTF	TGTGCCAGCAGTGTAGGGGACATCTATGGCTACACCTTC
TRBJ2-7	few	TRBV5-6	14	NA	CASSLSGLSYEQYF	TGTGCCAGCAGCTTATCAGGGCTCTCCTACGAGCAGTACTTC